This T cell receptor (beta chain) originates from a study of molecular identifiers for immune sequencing clone quantification. The wider study: Sequencing covered four of five parts into which replicate RNA from around 20,000 or 100,000 naive CD8 cells was split.

This clonotype was detected only once. The antigen is not known. The conserved phenylalanine or tryptophan is not found at the CDR3 terminus, so this likely reflects a read error. Sorting captured naive CD8 T cells as CD8+CD4-CCR7+CD45RA+. Study-level results: Spiked Jurkat TCR RNA originating from one cell could reportedly be identified amid some 920,000 naive cells. Clones carrying above 20 RNA copies accounted for over 98% of effector molecules, under 1% in naive cells.

TCRdb re-called the PCR reads with MiXCR, one entry per CDR3 protein. The repertoire holds some 97,000 distinct CDR3 sequences, roughly 26% seen once, with about 0.94% in the top ten. The V and J ends lost 6 bases and 8 bases, in that order; junction bases with no gene match: 10. The CDR3 has 15 residues. Germline V gene sequence: CDR1 LNHDA, CDR2 SQIVND (reference sequence). The V and J genes are TRBV19 and TRBJ2-1; the match to TRBD2 covers 10 bases. Sequenced sample: naive CD8+ T cells from blood, with Jurkat cell RNA spiked in. Subset: FACS-sorted CD8+CD4-CCR7+CD45RA+ naive T cells. This TCR was sampled from a human donor in good health. Some libraries in this study had Jurkat cell RNA spiked in. The CDR3 loop reads CASSLTSGAYYEQFL. In DNA form, the CDR3 reads TGTGCCAGTAGCCTCACTAGCGGGGCTTATTATGAGCAGTTCCTC.